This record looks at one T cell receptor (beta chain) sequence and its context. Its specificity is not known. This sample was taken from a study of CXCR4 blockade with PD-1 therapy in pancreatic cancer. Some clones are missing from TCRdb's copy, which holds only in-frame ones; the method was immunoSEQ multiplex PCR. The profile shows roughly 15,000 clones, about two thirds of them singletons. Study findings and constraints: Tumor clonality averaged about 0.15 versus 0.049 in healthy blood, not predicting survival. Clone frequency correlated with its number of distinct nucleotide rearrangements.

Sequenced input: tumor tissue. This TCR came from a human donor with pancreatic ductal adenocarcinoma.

CDR3 coding DNA: TGTGCCTGCTTGTTAGGTGGGTCCTACAATGAGCAGTTCTTC. Translation gives CACLLGGSYNEQFF. The chain uses TRBV6-8 and TRBJ2-1; D unresolved. V shed 11 bases and J shed 1 base, with 15 bases lying between them. The germline CDR1 and CDR2 sequences are MNHGY and SAAAGT. CDR3 length: 14 residues.